These 28 T cell receptor beta chains were sequenced from one sample in a study of response to subunit inactivated influenza vaccine. TCRdb reanalysed the RT-PCR reads using MiXCR and keeps one entry per CDR3 protein. The sample records around 790,000 distinct CDR3 sequences, around 21% being singletons. Sequencing used PBMCs from blood, obtained more than 4 days after vaccination. Every receptor here comes from a man aged 50 or older who received an inactivated influenza vaccine.

The V gene is TRBV7-9, the J gene TRBJ1-2; the D is unclear. Germline V gene lookup returns CDR1 SEHNR and CDR2 FQNEAQ (reference sequence). The CDR3 has 16 residues. V lost 1 base and J lost 4, with 16 bases in between. The CDR3 nucleotides read TGTGCCAGCAGCTTAGAGGTAGTCAGTTCCCCCTATGGCTACACCTTC. Translating gives CASSLEVVSSPYGYTF.

The chain is built from TRBV9 and TRBJ2-1; D not certain. CDR1 is SGDLS and CDR2 is YYNGEE in the germline V gene. The CDR3 contains 16 residues. Trimming took 0 bases from V and 3 from J, leaving 13 bases between them. The CDR3 reads CASSVVTSGDYNEQFF. The CDR3 DNA follows: TGTGCCAGCAGCGTAGTGACGTCTGGGGACTACAATGAGCAGTTCTTC.

J is TRBJ2-3 and V is TRBV4-1, with D possibly being TRBD2 (6 bases). CDR3 length equals 14 residues. Germline-derived CDR1 and CDR2 are MGHRA and YSYEKL. Trimming stripped 6 bases from V and 0 bases from J, with 10 bases between. As DNA, the CDR3 is TGCGCCAGCAGGGCGGGGCGAAGCACAGATACGCAGTATTTT. It yields the protein CASRAGRSTDTQYF.

This clonotype was recorded a few times. The gene calls are TRBV29-1 and TRBJ2-5; the match to TRBD2 covers 14 bases. Trimming cost V 6 bases and J 3 bases; bases outside gene matches: 6. The germline gives CDR1 SQVTM, CDR2 ANQGSEA. This CDR3 is built from 15 residues. CDR3 sequence (DNA): TGCAGCGTAGTGGGACTAGCGGGGGACGAAGAGACCCAGTACTTC. Amino acids: CSVVGLAGDEETQYF.

This clonotype was counted at least ten times. This chain joins TRBV29-1 and TRBJ2-1; D could derive from TRBD1 or TRBD2 (6 bases each). With 6 bases removed from V and 5 bases from J, the gap between germline ends came to 14 bases. In germline, CDR1 is SQVTM, CDR2 ANQGSEA. The CDR3 consists of 13 residues. The CDR3 spells CSVIPGADNEQFF. For the CDR3, the DNA is TGCAGCGTCATACCGGGGGCGGACAATGAGCAGTTCTTC.

This clonotype was counted between two and nine times. V is TRBV16 and J is TRBJ2-7; 9 positions agree with TRBD1. The V segment lost 0 bases and the J segment 1 base; nucleotides outside the gene matches: 1. Germline V gene data show CDR1 as KGHSY and CDR2 as FQNENV. The CDR3 loop spans 15 amino acids. CDR3 coding DNA: TGTGCCAGCAGCCAATCCGGGACAGGGTCCTACGAGCAGTACTTC. This sequence encodes CASSQSGTGSYEQYF.

V gene TRBV27 combines with J gene TRBJ2-7; 13 bases fit TRBD2. Germline V gene data show CDR1 as MNHEY and CDR2 as SMNVEV (reference sequence). The CDR3 is 19 amino acids. Unmatched junction bases numbered 14, after V lost 6 bases and J lost 0 bases. This CDR3 reads CASSRTTGTSGANSYEQYF. The DNA for the CDR3 is TGTGCCAGCAGCCGAACCACCGGGACTAGCGGGGCTAACTCCTACGAGCAGTACTTC.

This clonotype has only a few counts. This chain links TRBV11-2 with TRBJ1-4; possibly TRBD1 for D (5 bases). The V and J ends lost 2 bases and 3 bases respectively, with 7 bases between them. The CDR3 covers 14 residues. Germline CDR1 is SGHAT and CDR2 is FQNNGV. Written as DNA, the CDR3 is TGTGCCAGCAGCTTAAGAGGGGCTAATGAAAAACTGTTTTTT. Its protein is CASSLRGANEKLFF.

This clonotype turned up a few times. The chain combines TRBV12-3 or TRBV12-4 with TRBJ2-4; D remains unclear. The CDR3 runs to 14 residues. Trimming pared 4 bases from V and 3 bases from J, leaving 10 bases between. CDR3 coding DNA: TGTGCCAGCAGTTCTCAGGAACGCAAAAACATTCAGTACTTC. Its translation: CASSSQERKNIQYF.

The genes are TRBV11-2 and TRBJ2-3; D might be TRBD2 (6 bases). CDR3 length: 18 residues. CDR1 and CDR2 (germline): SGHAT, FQNNGV. Trimming stripped 1 base from V and 2 bases from J, with 19 bases between. The CDR3 here is CASSLGGTWTRYTDTQYF. CDR3 DNA: TGTGCCAGCAGCTTAGGCGGGACTTGGACGCGATACACAGATACGCAGTATTTT.

This clonotype has a count of ten or more. The chain uses TRBV7-9 and TRBJ2-7; D is unresolved. The CDR3 spans 12 residues. The V gene's germline CDR1 is SEHNR and CDR2 FQNEAQ (reference sequence). V dropped 3 bases and J dropped 6 bases, with 9 bases sitting between them. Here the CDR3 reads CASSLVRSEQYF. The CDR3 region has the DNA TGTGCCAGCAGCTTGGTACGGAGCGAGCAGTACTTC.

The rearrangement joins TRBV4-3 to TRBJ2-3; D unclear. This CDR3 has 13 amino acids. Germline V gene sequence: CDR1 LGHNA, CDR2 YSLEER. V was clipped by 0 bases and J by 6 bases, with 7 bases between them. CDR3 DNA sequence: TGCGCCAGCAGCCAAGACCCACAGGATACGCAGTATTTT. Translated, it gives CASSQDPQDTQYF.

The V call is TRBV15, the J call TRBJ2-2; 10 bases map to TRBD2. CDR1 is LNHNV, CDR2 YYDKDF, per germline (reference sequence). The CDR3 contains 19 residues. V was pared by 0 bases and J by 1 base, with 8 bases of the junction left unmatched. CDR3 DNA: TGTGCCACCAGCAGAGATTTTATCGGACTAGCGGAGAACACCGGGGAGCTGTTTTTT. It specifies CATSRDFIGLAENTGELFF.

This clonotype was seen a handful of times. This chain connects TRBV18 to TRBJ1-2; 9 bases are a match to TRBD1. Germline CDR1 is KGHSH and CDR2 is LQKENI. V was pared by 7 bases and J by 7 bases, with 19 bases of the junction left unmatched. This CDR3 has 17 residues. For the CDR3, the DNA is TGTGCCAGCTTCGGGGGGACAGGGAGGTTGGAGCGCTCTGGCTACACCTTC. Its translation is CASFGGTGRLERSGYTF.

The chain has TRBV5-1 and TRBJ2-1; 12 bases are shared with TRBD2. This CDR3 is 14 amino acids long. The junction had 10 bases not matched to a gene; V was cut back by 4 bases and J by 14 bases. Germline V lookup: CDR1 SGHRS, CDR2 YFSETQ. In DNA, the CDR3 is TGCGCCAGCAGCCTGTCTCGGACTAGCGGGACGAAGTTCTTC. It codes for CASSLSRTSGTKFF.

This clonotype was detected a few times. The genes are TRBV2 and TRBJ2-2; TRBD2 agrees at 12 bases. Germline loops: CDR1 SNHLY, CDR2 FYNNEI. With 7 bases clipped from V and 5 bases from J, the junction kept 5 bases outside the gene matches. This CDR3 has 15 amino acids. CDR3 region: CASNRGLAGTGELFF. As DNA, the CDR3 is TGTGCCAGCAACAGAGGACTAGCGGGAACCGGGGAGCTGTTTTTT.

V usage is TRBV5-4 and J usage is TRBJ2-2; maybe TRBD2 (5 bases). This CDR3 is built from 19 residues. Trimming left V 1 base short and J 4 bases short, with 23 bases between. Germline V gives CDR1 SGHNT, CDR2 YYREEE (reference sequence). CDR3 nucleotide sequence: TGTGCCAGCAGCTTGTTATCGGGGTACGGTTTCGCGGGCACCGGGGAGCTGTTTTTT. Its protein is CASSLLSGYGFAGTGELFF.

V and J are TRBV7-2 and TRBJ2-3; D assignment may be TRBD1 or TRBD2 (5 bases each). The CDR3 length is 17 residues. V was pared by 5 bases and J by 3 bases, with 21 bases between. Germline V CDR1 and CDR2: SGHTA, FQGNSA. CDR3 nucleotide sequence: TGTGCCAGCAGCCCGGGACGTAGCGTCCGTGCGACAGATACGCAGTATTTT. The encoded protein is CASSPGRSVRATDTQYF.

The chain joins TRBV4-3 to TRBJ2-1; D perhaps matches TRBD1 (6 bases). V was cut by 1 base and J by 8 bases, with 15 bases left in between. The CDR3 loop spans 15 amino acids. Germline lookup yields CDR1 LGHNA and CDR2 YSLEER. CDR3 amino acids: CASSQVGRGVHEQFF. Here the CDR3 DNA reads TGCGCCAGCAGCCAAGTTGGCAGGGGTGTACATGAGCAGTTCTTC.

V gene TRBV12-3 or TRBV12-4 combines with J gene TRBJ2-3; TRBD2 might be the D (5 bases). This CDR3 has 15 residues. V lost 3 bases, J lost 5 bases, and 15 bases lay in between. DNA of the CDR3: TGTGCCAGCAGTTTTGGCTCCGTAGAGGGAGATACGCAGTATTTT. Its translation: CASSFGSVEGDTQYF.

With regard to this clonotype: An end of the junction does not agree with germline; a read error may underlie this. The rearrangement joins TRBV12-3 or TRBV12-4 to TRBJ2-3; 9 bases map to TRBD1. The CDR3 runs 18 residues. DNA for the CDR3: TGTACCAGCAGTTTAGAGACCGGGACAGGGAGACGCACAGATACGCAGTATTTT. Its protein is CTSSLETGTGRRTDTQYF.

The chain is built from TRBV20-1 and TRBJ2-3; 8 nucleotides line up with TRBD2. Germline V gene lookup returns CDR1 DFQATT and CDR2 SNEGSKA (reference sequence). The CDR3 loop spans 15 amino acids. V dropped 5 bases and J dropped 4; count of bases not matched to a gene: 11. CDR3 in DNA: TGCAGTGCTCCTGTGCCAGCGGGAGAACCAGATACGCAGTATTTT. This codes for CSAPVPAGEPDTQYF.

This clonotype was observed many times. The chain links TRBV7-2 to TRBJ2-2, with TRBD1 identical over 7 bases. The CDR3 has 15 amino acids. Germline V gives CDR1 SGHTA, CDR2 FQGNSA. The trim removed 1 base at V and 5 bases at J, leaving 4 bases unmatched. The CDR3 is CASSLGGGRTGELFF. CDR3 nucleotides: TGTGCCAGCAGCTTAGGAGGGGGCCGAACCGGGGAGCTGTTTTTT. The complete variable domain, with remaining parts taken from reference TRBV7-2 and TRBJ2-2, reads GAGVSQSPSNKVTEKGKDVELRCDPISGHTALYWYRQSLGQGLEFLIYFQGNSAPDKSGLPSDRFSAERTGGSVSTLTIQRTQQEDSAVYLCASSLGGGRTGELFFGEGSRLTVL.

This clonotype was observed a few times. The rearrangement links TRBV13 to TRBJ2-7, with 11 positions matching TRBD2. Per the germline V gene, CDR1 is PRHDT and CDR2 is FYEKMQ (reference sequence). V shed 5 bases, J shed 2 bases, and the junction held 8 bases outside the gene matches. The CDR3 loop spans 16 amino acids. In DNA, the CDR3 is TGTGCCAGCAGCACCCGATCTAGCGGGGGGACCTACGAGCAGTACTTC. Its protein is CASSTRSSGGTYEQYF.

The chain couples TRBV20-1 to TRBJ1-1, with D tentatively TRBD1 (5 bases). The ends were cut back, 3 bases at V and 0 bases at J, with 11 bases in the middle. This CDR3 region has 14 residues. The V gene's germline CDR1 is DFQATT and CDR2 SNEGSKA (reference sequence). The CDR3 coding sequence is TGCAGTGCTAGGGGGGGATACATGAACACTGAAGCTTTCTTT. It encodes CSARGGYMNTEAFF.

At least ten counts were recorded for this clonotype. V usage is TRBV5-1 and J usage is TRBJ2-7; perhaps TRBD1 as D (5 bases). V was clipped by 1 base and J by 4 bases, with 12 bases between them. Germline CDR1 is SGHRS and CDR2 is YFSETQ. The CDR3 is made up of 14 amino acids. CDR3 region: CASSLFRANYEQYF. The CDR3 nucleotides read TGCGCCAGCAGCTTGTTCAGGGCTAATTACGAGCAGTACTTC.

This clonotype was detected a few times. The V and J genes are TRBV6-2 or TRBV6-3 and TRBJ2-2; D possibly corresponds to TRBD1 (6 bases). The CDR3 contains 13 residues. Trimming removed 8 bases at V and 4 bases at J, with 11 bases between. CDR1 is MNHEY, CDR2 SVGEGT, per germline. The CDR3 region is CASGRGTTGELFF. As DNA, the CDR3 is TGTGCCAGCGGAAGGGGGACCACCGGGGAGCTGTTTTTT.

The chain employs TRBV5-5 and TRBJ2-3; no clear D. Trimming removed 4 bases at V and 4 bases at J, with 16 bases between. CDR1 and CDR2 from the germline V gene are SGHKS and YYEKEE (reference sequence). This CDR3 has 15 residues. CDR3 loop: CASSRQEVPADTQYF. DNA for the CDR3: TGTGCCAGCAGCCGCCAAGAAGTTCCGGCAGATACGCAGTATTTT. Combining the CDR3 with reference TRBV5-5 and TRBJ2-3 gives the whole variable domain DAGVTQSPTHLIKTRGQQVTLRCSPISGHKSVSWYQQVLGQGPQFIFQYYEKEERGRGNFPDRFSARQFPNYSSELNVNALLLGDSALYLCASSRQEVPADTQYFGPGTRLTVL.